This TCR beta chain appears in the sequencing data of a study of early T cells in non-severe SARS-CoV-2 infection. Study summary: The sequenced material was bulk RNA from unsorted whole blood, and its chains were unpaired. Study-level findings and limits: VDJdb matches were skewed toward anti-spike CD8 T cell responses.

The germline gives CDR1 SGHRS, CDR2 YFSETQ. The CDR3 is 13 residues long. V lost 0 bases and J 3 bases, leaving 7 bases between the germline ends. This clonotype occurred many times. The antigen is unknown. Individual cDNA molecules received unique molecular identifiers during library preparation. TCRdb recomputed calls from the 5' RACE reads with MiXCR, one row per CDR3 protein. This repertoire shows 20,000 to 25,000 distinct CDR3 sequences, 5.3% found once; its top ten account for roughly a tenth. This receptor was taken from an adult who was a healthcare worker with PCR-confirmed SARS-CoV-2 infection or an uninfected control (not recorded which). Sequencing was performed on whole blood. The V gene is TRBV5-1, the J gene TRBJ2-7; D is ambiguous. The CDR3 DNA reads TGCGCCAGCAGCTTGGGCCAGATCTACGAGCAGTACTTC. This gives the protein CASSLGQIYEQYF.